This T cell receptor (beta chain) is drawn from a study of blood T cell repertoires in COVID-19. Study overall: Symptom resolution, clearance, or two negative PCRs marked the recovered donors of Cohort 3. The samples span acute and convalescent COVID-19 from the United States, Italy and Spain.

Participants' reported clinical history set cohort assignment. Original analysis: Researchers report that nucleated cell counts were estimated from reference gene primer amplification. Repertoires were generated with immunoSEQ multiplex PCR, while TCRdb's copy carries only in-frame clones and drops some. V and J calls and clone size are as listed in that table; D and trimming were resolved from the DNA. The sample consists of 330,000 or so clones, around 87% of them appearing once. The sequencing sample was made of PBMCs or T cells enriched from blood (not recorded which). The sequence came from a man aged 40-49 years in a cohort exposed to, infected with or recovered from COVID-19 (not recorded which).

The CDR3 sequence: CASSLEGRTSGTETQYF. In DNA, the CDR3 is TGTGCCAGCAGCTTGGAGGGTAGGACTAGCGGGACAGAGACCCAGTACTTC. The chain carries TRBV5-4 and TRBJ2-5, with 12 nucleotides matching TRBD2. The J segment lost 4 bases and the V segment lost 0 bases, leaving 7 bases of the junction unmatched. This CDR3 spans 17 amino acids. Germline V gene sequence: CDR1 SGHNT, CDR2 YYREEE (reference sequence).